The entry that follows covers one T cell receptor (beta chain) sequence. No antigen is known for it. The PCR employed 60 Vbeta primers together with 13 Jbeta primers. Libraries were prepared by immunoSEQ multiplex PCR; TCRdb keeps only in-frame clonotypes and omits some of them. The sample has 130,000 or so clones, 66% seen once. The entry originates in a study of cytomegalovirus exposure and HLA in healthy donors. The germline CDR1 and CDR2 sequences are KGHSH and LQKENI. The CDR3 consists of 15 residues. Trimming at V came to 6 bases and at J to 0 bases, leaving 4 bases not matched to a gene. General study findings and limits: A later analysis reported that several of the most significant clusters appeared to be linked to common viral pathogens, among them Epstein-Barr virus. Prior analysis indicated that the majority of TCR beta V segments exhibited productivity approximately 87% or approximately 30% of the time. A further, later analysis showed that HLA-associated TCR beta chains (compared with equally common others) were more clonally expanded. TCR beta sequences reportedly predicted most subjects' HLA-A and HLA-B alleles accurately.

The material sequenced was PBMCs. The gene calls are TRBV18 and TRBJ1-3, with 8 bases that match TRBD1. The sequence came from an older woman in good health and CMV-seronegative. CDR3 in DNA: TGTGCCAGCTCGGGACAGGCCTCCTCTGGAAACACCATATATTTT. Amino acids: CASSGQASSGNTIYF.